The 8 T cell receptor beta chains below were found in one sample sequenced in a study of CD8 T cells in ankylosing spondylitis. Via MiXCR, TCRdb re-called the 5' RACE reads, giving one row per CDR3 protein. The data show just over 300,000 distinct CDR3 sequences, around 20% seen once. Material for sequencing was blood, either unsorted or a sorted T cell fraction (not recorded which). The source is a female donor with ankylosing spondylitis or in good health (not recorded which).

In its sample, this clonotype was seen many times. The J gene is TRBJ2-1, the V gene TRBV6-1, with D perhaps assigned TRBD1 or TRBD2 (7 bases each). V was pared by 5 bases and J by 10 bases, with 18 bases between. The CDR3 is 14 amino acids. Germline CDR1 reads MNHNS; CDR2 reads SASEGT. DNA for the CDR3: TGTGCCAGCAGTACCTCAGGGGGGGCCCAGGAGCAGTTCTTC. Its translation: CASSTSGGAQEQFF.

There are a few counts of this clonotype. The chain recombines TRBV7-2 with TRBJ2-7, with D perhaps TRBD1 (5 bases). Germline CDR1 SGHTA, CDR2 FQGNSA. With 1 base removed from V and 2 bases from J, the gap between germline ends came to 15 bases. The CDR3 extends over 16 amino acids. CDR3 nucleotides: TGTGCCAGCAGCTTAGTTGGAGACAGATCGACCTACGAGCAGTACTTC. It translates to CASSLVGDRSTYEQYF. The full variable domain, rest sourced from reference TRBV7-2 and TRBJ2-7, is GAGVSQSPSNKVTEKGKDVELRCDPISGHTALYWYRQSLGQGLEFLIYFQGNSAPDKSGLPSDRFSAERTGGSVSTLTIQRTQQEDSAVYLCASSLVGDRSTYEQYFGPGTRLTVT.

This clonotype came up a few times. The CDR3 region is CSAMGHPSYGYTF. The DNA of the CDR3 is TGCAGCGCAATGGGACACCCATCCTATGGCTACACCTTC. The chain uses TRBV29-1 and TRBJ1-2, with D possibly being TRBD1 (6 bases). V shed 7 bases and J shed 4 bases, with 16 bases lying between them. Germline V gene sequence: CDR1 SQVTM, CDR2 ANQGSEA. CDR3 size: 13 residues. The variable domain in full, with the rest retrieved from reference TRBV29-1 and TRBJ1-2, is SAVISQKPSRDICQRGTSLTIQCQVDSQVTMMFWYRQQPGQSLTLIATANQGSEATYESGFVIDKFPISRPNLTFSTLTVSNMSPEDSSIYLCSAMGHPSYGYTFGSGTRLTVV.

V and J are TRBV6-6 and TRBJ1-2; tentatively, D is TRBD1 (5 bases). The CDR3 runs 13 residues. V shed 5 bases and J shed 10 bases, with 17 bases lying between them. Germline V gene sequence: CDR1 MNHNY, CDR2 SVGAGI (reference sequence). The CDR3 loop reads CASSPRTRGDYTF. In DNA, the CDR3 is TGTGCCAGCAGTCCCCGGACGCGAGGGGACTACACCTTC.

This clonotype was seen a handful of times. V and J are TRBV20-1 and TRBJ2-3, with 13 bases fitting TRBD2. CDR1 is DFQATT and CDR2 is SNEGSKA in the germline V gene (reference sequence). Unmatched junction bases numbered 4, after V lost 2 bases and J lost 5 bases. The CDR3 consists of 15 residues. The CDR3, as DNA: TGCAGTGCTAGACGGACTAGCGGGAGACAAGATACGCAGTATTTT. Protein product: CSARRTSGRQDTQYF.

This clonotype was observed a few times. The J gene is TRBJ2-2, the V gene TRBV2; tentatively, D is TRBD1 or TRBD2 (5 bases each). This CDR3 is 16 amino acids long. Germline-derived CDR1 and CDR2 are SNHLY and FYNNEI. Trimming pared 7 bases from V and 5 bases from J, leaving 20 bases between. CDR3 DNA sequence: TGTGCCAGCAAGCGTCTGGGGGTAGTGGAGACCGGGGAGCTGTTTTTT. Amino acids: CASKRLGVVETGELFF.

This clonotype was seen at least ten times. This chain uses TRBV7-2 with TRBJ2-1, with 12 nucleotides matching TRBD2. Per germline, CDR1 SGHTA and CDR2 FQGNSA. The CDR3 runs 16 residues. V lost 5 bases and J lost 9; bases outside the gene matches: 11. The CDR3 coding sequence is TGTGCCAGCAGCCCCACTAGCGGGAGGATGGGGGGTGAGCAGTTCTTC. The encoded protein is CASSPTSGRMGGEQFF.

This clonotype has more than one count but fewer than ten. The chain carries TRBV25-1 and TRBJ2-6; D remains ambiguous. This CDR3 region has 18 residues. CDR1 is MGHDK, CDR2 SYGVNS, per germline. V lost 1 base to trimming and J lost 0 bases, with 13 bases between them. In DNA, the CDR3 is TGTGCCAGCAGTGAATGGTCAGGTGGCCGCTCTGGGGCCAACGTCCTGACTTTC. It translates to CASSEWSGGRSGANVLTF. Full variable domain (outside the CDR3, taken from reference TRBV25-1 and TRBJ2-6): EADIYQTPRYLVIGTGKKITLECSQTMGHDKMYWYQQDPGMELHLIHYSYGVNSTEKGDLSSESTVSRIRTEHFPLTLESARPSHTSQYLCASSEWSGGRSGANVLTFGAGSRLTVL.